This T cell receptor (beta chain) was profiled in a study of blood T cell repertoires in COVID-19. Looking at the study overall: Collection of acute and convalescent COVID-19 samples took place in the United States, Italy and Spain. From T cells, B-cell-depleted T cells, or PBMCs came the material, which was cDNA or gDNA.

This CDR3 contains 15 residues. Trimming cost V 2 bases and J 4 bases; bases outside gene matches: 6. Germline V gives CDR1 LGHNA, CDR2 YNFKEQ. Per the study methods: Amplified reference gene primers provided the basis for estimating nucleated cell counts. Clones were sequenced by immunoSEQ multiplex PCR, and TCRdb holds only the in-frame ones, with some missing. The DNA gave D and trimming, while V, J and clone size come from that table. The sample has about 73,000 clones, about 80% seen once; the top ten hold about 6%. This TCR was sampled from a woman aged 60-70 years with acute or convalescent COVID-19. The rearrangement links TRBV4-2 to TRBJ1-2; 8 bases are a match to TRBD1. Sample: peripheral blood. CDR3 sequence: CASSQPDRDGYGYTF. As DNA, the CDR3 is TGTGCCAGCAGCCAACCGGACAGGGACGGCTATGGCTACACCTTC.